The rows below give T cell receptor beta chains drawn from one sample of a study of graft-versus-host responses after intestinal transplantation. The protocol was immunoSEQ multiplex PCR, while the TCRdb copy is restricted to in-frame clones and leaves out a portion. This sample carries 21,000 or so clones, 89% of them seen once, and the ten largest clones take approximately 5%. The material was PBMCs, obtained roughly 64 days after intestinal transplantation. The receptors were gathered from a human patient who received an intestinal transplant, so some T cells may come from the graft donor. Both conserved end residues are part of each CDR3. The D gene is left open where the match is weak. Clone size appears in some rows only: once, few, many, or a class for an expanded clone.

J	D	V	size	DNA	CDR3
TRBJ1-1	NA	TRBV27	NA	TGTGCCAGCAGTTGGGGCCGAGCCACTGAAGCTTTCTTT	CASSWGRATEAFF
TRBJ1-5	TRBD1	TRBV19	NA	TGTGCCAGTAGTATGACAGGGAATAGCAATCAGCCCCAGCATTTT	CASSMTGNSNQPQHF
TRBJ1-1	TRBD1	TRBV11-2	NA	TGTGCCAGCAGCCCAGGGGGGTATAGGAACACTGAAGCTTTCTTT	CASSPGGYRNTEAFF
TRBJ1-1	NA	TRBV23-1	NA	TGCGCCAGCAATCGGCCAAACACTGAAGCTTTCTTT	CASNRPNTEAFF
TRBJ1-6	TRBD1	TRBV30	NA	TGTGCCTGGACACGTCCAGACAGGGATAATTCACCCCTCCACTTT	CAWTRPDRDNSPLHF
TRBJ2-1	TRBD1	TRBV5-4	NA	TGTGCCAGCAGCTTACAGGGGTTCGATTACAATGAGCAGTTCTTC	CASSLQGFDYNEQFF
TRBJ2-1	NA	TRBV29-1	NA	TGCAGCGTTGAAGATTTTAACCCGACAGAAGAGCAGTTCTTC	CSVEDFNPTEEQFF
TRBJ2-7	TRBD1	TRBV10-3	NA	TGTGCCATCAGTGCGGGGACAGAACGGCGTGGTTCCTACGAGCAGTACTTC	CAISAGTERRGSYEQYF
TRBJ1-4	NA	TRBV7-2	NA	TGTGCCAGCAGCTTATACGGCTTTGGGGCTAATGAAAAACTGTTTTTT	CASSLYGFGANEKLFF
TRBJ1-1	TRBD1	TRBV14	NA	TGTGCCAGCAGCCAGCACCCGGGACAGACGGAGCGAGCTTTCTTT	CASSQHPGQTERAFF
TRBJ1-1	NA	TRBV7-2	NA	TGTACCAGCAGCCTCGGTAGGCACGCTTTCTTT	CTSSLGRHAFF
TRBJ2-3	NA	TRBV7-9	once	TGTGCCAGCAGAATTCCGGGGCGGCCGGAAGATACGCAGTATTTT	CASRIPGRPEDTQYF
TRBJ2-7	TRBD1	TRBV9	NA	TGTGCCAGCAGCGCCCCTGGGTGGGACAGCTCCTACGAGCAGTACTTC	CASSAPGWDSSYEQYF
TRBJ2-3	NA	TRBV2	NA	TGTGCCAGCAGTGAAGCGGGGGGCACAGATACGCAGTATTTT	CASSEAGGTDTQYF
TRBJ2-5	NA	TRBV4-1	NA	TGCGCCAGCAGCCAAGATGGTTCCCTAGGAGAGACCCAGTACTTC	CASSQDGSLGETQYF
TRBJ2-5	TRBD2	TRBV5-1	NA	TGCGCCAGCGGTAGCGGGGAAGAGACCCAGTACTTC	CASGSGEETQYF
TRBJ1-5	TRBD1	TRBV2	NA	TGTGCCAGCAGGGCGACAGGGGGCGCCTATCAGCCCCAGCATTTT	CASRATGGAYQPQHF
TRBJ2-7	TRBD2	TRBV5-6	NA	TGTGCCAGCAGCTTGGGGACTAGTGTCTACGAGCAGTACTTC	CASSLGTSVYEQYF
TRBJ2-3	TRBD2	TRBV13	NA	TGTGCCAGCAGCTTAGGAGGTCAGTGGGTAGCGGGGCTCCCTTCGGGAGATACGCAGTATTTT	CASSLGGQWVAGLPSGDTQYF
TRBJ1-3	NA	TRBV15	NA	TGTGCCACCAGCAGAGATACAGGGCTTGGAAACACCATATATTTT	CATSRDTGLGNTIYF
TRBJ2-3	TRBD2	TRBV4-3	NA	TGCGCCAGCAGCCAAGCGCCTAGCGGGGGAGGGACAGATACGCAGTATTTT	CASSQAPSGGGTDTQYF
TRBJ2-3	TRBD2	TRBV2	NA	TGTGCCAGCAGTGAGGTAGCGGGGGGGCCGGGCACAGATACGCAGTATTTT	CASSEVAGGPGTDTQYF
TRBJ1-3	NA	TRBV5-4	NA	TGTGCCAGCAGCCCCGGGCTGGCTACTGGAAACACCATATATTTT	CASSPGLATGNTIYF
TRBJ2-7	TRBD2	TRBV6-1	NA	TGTGCCAGCAGTGACATAGCGGGGGTAGTTGACGAGCAGTACTTC	CASSDIAGVVDEQYF
TRBJ2-1	TRBD2	TRBV5-1	NA	TGCGCCAGCAGCTCCGTGACTAGCGGGGGGGCCGTCGATGAGCAGTTCTTC	CASSSVTSGGAVDEQFF
TRBJ2-1	NA	TRBV5-1	NA	TGCGCCAGCAGCATCTACAATGAGCAGTTCTTC	CASSIYNEQFF
TRBJ1-5	NA	TRBV6-1	NA	TGTGCCAGCAGACCAGAATTCAATCAGCCCCAGCATTTT	CASRPEFNQPQHF
TRBJ1-1	TRBD1	TRBV4-3	NA	TGCGCCAGCAGCCAAGATCAGGGGGCCGGGAACACTGAAGCTTTCTTT	CASSQDQGAGNTEAFF
TRBJ2-2	TRBD2	TRBV10-3	few	TGTGCCATCAGTGACGGGGGGAGGAACACCGGGGAGCTGTTTTTT	CAISDGGRNTGELFF
TRBJ1-1	NA	TRBV4-3	NA	TGCGCCAGCAGCCAAGAAAAAGCGGGGCCGGTAAACACTGAAGCTTTCTTT	CASSQEKAGPVNTEAFF
TRBJ1-3	NA	TRBV19	NA	TGTGCCAGTACCTCTGGGAGCTCTGGAAACACCATATATTTT	CASTSGSSGNTIYF